The clone carrying this T cell receptor beta chain has a handful of counts. This entry belongs to a study of T-cell reconstitution after alpha-beta-depleted transplantation in children. Germline lookup yields CDR1 DFQATT and CDR2 SNEGSKA (reference sequence). V was clipped by 5 bases and J by 2 bases; unmatched bases: 6. The CDR3 consists of 15 residues. Preparation of the TCRbeta library involved a method that used unique molecular identifiers. TCRdb fed the PCR reads into MiXCR, producing one record per CDR3 protein. This table holds some 500,000 distinct CDR3 sequences, approximately 20% found once.

The specimen comprised PBMCs from the stem cell graft donor, sampled from the stem cell graft. The receptor's source is a human donor who donated a stem cell graft to a child with acute lymphoblastic leukemia. The chain recombines TRBV20-1 with TRBJ2-1; 10 positions agree with TRBD2. The CDR3 here is CSARGLADTYNEQFF. As DNA, the CDR3 is TGCAGTGCTCGCGGACTAGCGGATACCTACAATGAGCAGTTCTTC.